This TCR beta chain was sequenced for a study of CD8 T cell repertoires and HIV-1 epitope variants. The CDR3 totals 16 residues. Germline V CDR1 and CDR2: SGHDT, YYEEEE. V was clipped by 6 bases and J by 1 base; unmatched bases: 12. Assay: immunoSEQ multiplex PCR; the TCRdb copy retains only in-frame clones and omits some. The table shows over 4,000 clones, with around three fifths occurring only once. As for this clone: The antigen is unknown.

The sample comprised cultured CD8+ T cells derived from PBMCs. The chain uses TRBV5-6 and TRBJ2-5, with TRBD2 matching over 7 bases. The receptor comes from a male donor with HIV. The chain's CDR3 is CASTPYGLGVQETQYF. The DNA of the CDR3 is TGTGCCAGCACCCCTTACGGACTAGGGGTCCAAGAGACCCAGTACTTC.